The 29 T cell receptor beta chains below were found in one sample sequenced in a study of cytomegalovirus exposure and HLA in healthy donors. Vbeta (60) and Jbeta (13) primers were used in the PCR. The data were produced by immunoSEQ multiplex PCR, yet TCRdb's version contains in-frame clones alone and is incomplete. The table lists 150,000 to 200,000 clones, around four fifths of them singletons. The sample was PBMCs. The receptor set was obtained from a man aged 18 to 35 in good health and CMV-seropositive.

The chain uses TRBV28 and TRBJ2-3, with 7 bases aligning to TRBD1. From germline, CDR1 is MDHEN and CDR2 SYDVKM. There are 16 residues in the CDR3. V was pared by 6 bases and J by 0 bases, with 9 bases of the junction left unmatched. The CDR3: CASRINRGQSTDTQYF. In DNA, the CDR3 is TGTGCCAGCAGGATTAACAGGGGACAAAGCACAGATACGCAGTATTTT.

This clone appeared once. The chain uses TRBV19 and TRBJ2-1, with D tentatively TRBD2 (6 bases). V lost 4 bases to trimming and J lost 4 bases, with 14 bases between them. Germline V gene sequence: CDR1 LNHDA, CDR2 SQIVND (reference sequence). The CDR3 has 15 amino acids. Here the CDR3 reads CASSRGDSPYNEQFF. CDR3 bases: TGTGCCAGTAGTAGGGGGGACTCCCCTTACAATGAGCAGTTCTTC.

The chain is built from TRBV5-1 and TRBJ1-2; D gene ambiguous. The CDR3 has 12 amino acids. Germline CDR1 SGHRS, CDR2 YFSETQ. The V gene lost 0 bases and the J gene lost 4 bases, with 4 bases spanning the gap. CDR3 DNA sequence: TGCGCCAGCAGCTTGGACAGCTATGGCTACACCTTC. Its translation: CASSLDSYGYTF.

With regard to this clone: The germline gene is not matched at one end of the junction; a read error may be the cause. This chain links TRBV10-3 with TRBJ2-2; TRBD1 matches 7 bases. The CDR3 is made up of 13 amino acids. The germline CDR1 and CDR2 sequences are ENHRY and SYGVKD. CDR3 sequence: CAISGTVTGELFF. Here the CDR3 DNA reads TGTGCCATTAGTGGGACAGTGACCGGGGAGCTGTTTTTT.

V gene TRBV11-1 combines with J gene TRBJ1-1; no clear D. Trimming left V 2 bases short and J 1 base short, with 5 bases between. This CDR3 has 13 residues. Germline CDR1 and CDR2: SGHAT and FQDESV (reference sequence). The CDR3 spells CASSLYRNTEAFF. CDR3 DNA sequence: TGTGCCAGCAGCTTATATAGGAACACTGAAGCTTTCTTT.

In its sample, this clone was seen once. CDR3 coding DNA: TGTGCCAGCAGCCCCACGAGCTCCTACAATGAGCAGTTCTTC. This encodes CASSPTSSYNEQFF. The rearrangement links TRBV7-8 to TRBJ2-1; the D is unclear. This CDR3 spans 14 amino acids. The germline V gene encodes CDR1 SGHVS and CDR2 FQNEAQ. V was clipped by 5 bases and J by 0 bases, with 8 bases between them.

This clone was detected only a few times. The DNA for the CDR3 is TGTGCCAGCAGGCAGGGGGTTGGCACTGAAGCTTTCTTT. Encoded protein: CASRQGVGTEAFF. J is TRBJ1-1 and V is TRBV25-1; TRBD1 agrees at 7 bases. The CDR3 loop spans 13 amino acids. Germline lookup yields CDR1 MGHDK and CDR2 SYGVNS. V was pared by 6 bases and J by 4 bases, with 5 bases of the junction left unmatched. The whole variable domain, remainder taken from reference TRBV25-1 and TRBJ1-1, is EADIYQTPRYLVIGTGKKITLECSQTMGHDKMYWYQQDPGMELHLIHYSYGVNSTEKGDLSSESTVSRIRTEHFPLTLESARPSHTSQYLCASRQGVGTEAFFGQGTRLTVV.

The CDR3 DNA reads as TGTGCCAGCAGCTTCTTGGGACAGGGGGCCTTCTCAGAGACCCAGTACTTC. Its protein is CASSFLGQGAFSETQYF. V usage is TRBV7-9 and J usage is TRBJ2-5; 12 bases line up with TRBD1. The CDR3 spans 17 residues. Germline values: CDR1 SEHNR, CDR2 FQNEAQ (reference sequence). V shed 3 bases, J shed 4 bases, and the junction held 9 bases outside the gene matches. The full variable domain, with the rest looked up from reference TRBV7-9 and TRBJ2-5, is DTGVSQNPRHKITKRGQNVTFRCDPISEHNRLYWYRQTLGQGPEFLTYFQNEAQLEKSRLLSDRFSAERPKGSFSTLEIQRTEQGDSAMYLCASSFLGQGAFSETQYFGPGTRLLVL.

The chain has TRBV11-2 and TRBJ1-1, with 7 nucleotides matching TRBD1. This CDR3 has 13 residues. V was clipped by 7 bases and J by 2 bases; unmatched bases: 4. Germline assignment: CDR1 SGHAT and CDR2 FQNNGV. The CDR3 bases are TGTGCCAGCACGCCAGGGGGAAACACTGAAGCTTTCTTT. Translation gives CASTPGGNTEAFF. The full variable domain, with the rest looked up from reference TRBV11-2 and TRBJ1-1, is EAGVAQSPRYKIIEKRQSVAFWCNPISGHATLYWYQQILGQGPKLLIQFQNNGVVDDSQLPKDRFSAERLKGVDSTLKIQPAKLEDSAVYLCASTPGGNTEAFFGQGTRLTVV.

About this clone itself: The conserved phenylalanine or tryptophan normally closing the CDR3 is absent here, so this likely arose from a read error. V usage is TRBV7-2 and J usage is TRBJ1-6; D remains unclear. The V end was cut by 3 bases, the J end by 4 bases, with 7 bases between. The length of the CDR3 is 14 residues. The germline V gene has CDR1 SGHTA and CDR2 FQGNSA. CDR3 coding DNA: TGTGCCAGCAGCTTGGAGCTGTATAATTCACCCCTCCACCTT. Protein: CASSLELYNSPLHL.

The CDR3 loop reads CASPGGTNQPQHF. The DNA for the CDR3 is TGTGCCAGCCCCGGGGGGACCAATCAGCCCCAGCATTTT. The chain is built from TRBV14 and TRBJ1-5; D is perhaps TRBD1 (5 bases). The V and J ends lost 8 bases and 3 bases respectively, with 11 bases between them. Germline values: CDR1 SGHDN, CDR2 FVKESK. There are 13 residues in the CDR3.

The chain employs TRBV10-3 and TRBJ1-1, with 7 bases aligning to TRBD1. The CDR3 has 15 residues. V shed 6 bases and J 0 bases; nucleotides not matched to a gene: 7. CDR1 and CDR2 from the germline V gene are ENHRY and SYGVKD. CDR3 in amino acids: CAIRTGNHMNTEAFF. CDR3 coding DNA: TGTGCCATCAGGACAGGGAACCATATGAACACTGAAGCTTTCTTT.

The chain combines TRBV6-1 with TRBJ1-1; D gene uncertain. Germline values: CDR1 MNHNS, CDR2 SASEGT. Trimming left V 5 bases short and J 10 bases short, with 11 bases between. The CDR3 extends over 11 amino acids. CDR3 loop: CASSRREGAFF. The CDR3 region has the DNA TGTGCCAGCAGTAGGCGGGAGGGAGCTTTCTTT.

The chain carries TRBV4-3 and TRBJ2-1, with TRBD2 identical over 10 bases. The CDR3 runs 15 residues. Germline V gene data show CDR1 as LGHNA and CDR2 as YSLEER. With V trimmed by 0 bases and J by 8 bases, 4 bases remained unmatched. The CDR3 region has the DNA TGCGCCAGCAGCCAAGATCCAGCGGGAGGGGATGAGCAGTTCTTC. This codes for CASSQDPAGGDEQFF.

On this clone itself: It is likely a read error, because the conserved phenylalanine at the end of the CDR3 is missing. The genes are TRBV7-8 and TRBJ1-6; 7 bases map to TRBD1. Germline assignment: CDR1 SGHVS and CDR2 FQNEAQ. The CDR3 extends over 18 amino acids. The V gene end was trimmed by 2 bases and the J gene end by 7 bases; junction bases not matched to a gene: 14. CDR3 loop: CASSLSGSRGAGNSPLHL. The CDR3 region has the DNA TGTGCCAGCAGCTTATCCGGGTCCAGGGGGGCGGGAAATTCACCCCTCCACCTT.

The chain links TRBV5-4 to TRBJ1-1; D is unresolved. The germline V gene has CDR1 SGHNT and CDR2 YYREEE (reference sequence). The CDR3 runs to 11 residues. The germline V and J ends were trimmed by 0 bases and 9 bases, with 6 bases remaining between them. The CDR3 coding sequence is TGTGCCAGCAGCTTGGGGAGTAAAGCTTTCTTT. As protein: CASSLGSKAFF.

The rearrangement joins TRBV9 to TRBJ2-1, with 8 nucleotides matching TRBD1. CDR3 length: 13 residues. Germline V gene data show CDR1 as SGDLS and CDR2 as YYNGEE. V lost 4 bases, J lost 6 bases, and 3 bases stayed unmatched. CDR3 loop: CASSTGTGNEQFF. The CDR3 DNA is TGTGCCAGCAGCACCGGGACAGGCAATGAGCAGTTCTTC.

This clone was found a few times. The chain has TRBV4-1 and TRBJ2-3; 7 bases match TRBD1. Looked up from germline, CDR1 is MGHRA and CDR2 is YSYEKL. After removal of 3 bases from V and 3 bases from J, the junction contained 12 bases not matched to a gene. The CDR3 sequence is 17 residues long. Written as DNA, the CDR3 is TGCGCCAGCAGCCAGGGGAGACAGGGTAAATTAACAGATACGCAGTATTTT. Translating it yields CASSQGRQGKLTDTQYF.

The V and J genes are TRBV5-1 and TRBJ2-1, with D tentatively TRBD2 (5 bases). The V and J ends lost 0 bases and 7 bases respectively, with 8 bases between them. The CDR3 extends over 13 amino acids. Germline V gene data show CDR1 as SGHRS and CDR2 as YFSETQ. Here the CDR3 DNA reads TGCGCCAGCAGCTTGGAGGGAGATAATGAGCAGTTCTTC. Translated, it gives CASSLEGDNEQFF.

This chain connects TRBV28 to TRBJ1-2; TRBD1 aligns across 8 bases. The V and J ends lost 4 bases and 6 bases, in that order; junction bases with no gene match: 7. In germline, CDR1 is MDHEN, CDR2 SYDVKM. CDR3 length: 14 residues. The CDR3 sequence is CASSYLDRGDGYTF. CDR3 in DNA: TGTGCCAGCAGTTACCTCGACAGGGGAGATGGCTACACCTTC.

On this clone itself: The conserved final phenylalanine or tryptophan is absent from the CDR3, which likely points to a read error. This sequence joins TRBV2 and TRBJ1-6; D gene uncertain. V was trimmed by 7 bases and J by 0 bases, leaving 13 bases between them. Germline CDR1 is SNHLY and CDR2 is FYNNEI. The CDR3 contains 16 residues. For the CDR3, the DNA is TGTGCCAGCATAGACCCCGGGAGCTCCTATAATTCACCCCTCCACCTT. It translates to CASIDPGSSYNSPLHL.

The chain couples TRBV5-1 to TRBJ2-5, with D unresolved. V was trimmed by 1 base and J by 0 bases, leaving 7 bases between them. CDR3 length equals 14 residues. The germline CDR1 and CDR2 sequences are SGHRS and YFSETQ. CDR3 DNA sequence: TGCGCCAGCAGCTTGTCAGCGTACCAAGAGACCCAGTACTTC. Its translation: CASSLSAYQETQYF.

The rearrangement links TRBV27 to TRBJ2-1; a weak D match, TRBD2 (7 bases). Trimming removed 6 bases from V and 12 bases from J, with 15 bases in between. CDR1 is MNHEY, CDR2 SMNVEV, per germline (reference sequence). The CDR3 spans 12 residues. In DNA, the CDR3 is TGTGCCAGCAGAAAGGGGGGGCTGGGGCAGTTCTTC. Its protein is CASRKGGLGQFF.

The chain carries TRBV11-2 and TRBJ1-5; maybe TRBD1 (5 bases). Germline values: CDR1 SGHAT, CDR2 FQNNGV. V was clipped by 1 base and J by 3 bases, with 7 bases between them. The CDR3 is 14 amino acids. As DNA, the CDR3 is TGTGCCAGCAGCTTAGGACAGTTCAATCAGCCCCAGCATTTT. Residues: CASSLGQFNQPQHF.

The chain employs TRBV4-2 and TRBJ2-6, with D possibly being TRBD1 (6 bases). The CDR3 runs to 17 residues. Looked up from germline, CDR1 is LGHNA and CDR2 is YNFKEQ. V gave up 4 bases and J gave up 0 bases, with 13 bases separating them. This chain's CDR3 is CASSRRGEGSGANVLTF. CDR3 nucleotide sequence: TGTGCCAGCAGCCGCAGGGGAGAAGGCTCTGGGGCCAACGTCCTGACTTTC.

The chain is built from TRBV5-1 and TRBJ1-2; perhaps TRBD1 as D (5 bases). V shed 0 bases and J shed 6 bases, with 12 bases lying between them. Looked up from germline, CDR1 is SGHRS and CDR2 is YFSETQ. The CDR3 covers 14 residues. CDR3 in DNA: TGCGCCAGCAGCTTGGAATCAGGAGGGGATGGCTACACCTTC. Its translation is CASSLESGGDGYTF.

This clone appeared a single time. V is TRBV6-1 and J is TRBJ2-2; TRBD1 might be the D (6 bases). V was pared by 5 bases and J by 0 bases, with 10 bases between. The CDR3 covers 15 residues. Per germline, CDR1 MNHNS and CDR2 SASEGT. Here the CDR3 DNA reads TGTGCCAGCAGTCCCGGGACAACGAACACCGGGGAGCTGTTTTTT. This encodes CASSPGTTNTGELFF.

This clone has just one count. The chain is built from TRBV15 and TRBJ1-5; D call uncertain. Germline V gene lookup returns CDR1 LNHNV and CDR2 YYDKDF (reference sequence). V lost 0 bases and J lost 0, with 9 bases in between. The CDR3 consists of 16 residues. CDR3 in amino acids: CATSRDIPYSNQPQHF. CDR3 sequence (DNA): TGTGCCACCAGCAGAGATATCCCTTATAGCAATCAGCCCCAGCATTTT.

This clone was observed a handful of times. CDR3 sequence reads: CASRFRVGEQYF. The CDR3 DNA sequence: TGTGCCAGCAGGTTCAGGGTAGGCGAGCAGTACTTC. This chain connects TRBV6-5 to TRBJ2-7; possible D gene TRBD1, 5 bases. Germline CDR1 and CDR2: MNHEY and SVGAGI. The length of the CDR3 is 12 residues. Deletions cut 6 bases from V and 6 bases from J, with 12 bases between.